The entry that follows covers one T cell receptor beta chain sequence. In this sample, this clonotype turned up a few times. The antigen it binds to is not known. Base qualities are not provided; no much larger clone lies one nucleotide away. Its CDR3 holds 17 amino acids, cysteine through phenylalanine. The retained sequence is limited to the CDR3, 51 bases, with the frame set at the first base. V loses 2 bases at its end and J loses 0 bases; junction bases beyond the gene matches: 3. CDR1 and CDR2 were assigned from the germline V gene as LGHNA and YSLEER. This sample was included in a study of T cell repertoires in cytomegalovirus infection (dated by TCRdb to the late 2010s). Background on the whole study: Recently identified HLA-C-restricted CMV epitopes, whose presentation resists viral immunomodulation, were targeted by peptide stimulations together with well-studied HLA-B-restricted epitopes. Donor HLA type was relevant to the analysis, as public TCR beta signatures indicated carriage of CMV infection together with the matching HLA type. Results and caveats for the whole study, not just this receptor: In both this cohort and an independent cohort of several hundred donors, the cumulative frequency of public TCR beta family members distinguished carriers of CMV infection plus the relevant HLA type. The ex vivo response was dominated by HLA-C-restricted CMV-specific TCR beta clonotypes, and the single most frequent clonotype in two of eight donors was supplied by these HLA-C-restricted clonotypes.

Reading the label with the study, this specimen's treatment or condition is: in vitro stimulation with specific CMV peptide epitopes to enrich CMV-specific T cells. The reads were generated on an Illumina HiSeq 1500. TCRdb cleaned the public reads at Q25 with fastp, built clones with MiXCR and kept in-frame beta chains. Every entry covers one CDR3 protein and lists the most common genes and DNA from its rows. The sample records 640,000 or so distinct CDR3 sequences, about 30% of which are singletons. 18% of the sample is taken by the ten largest. The sample consisted of cultured PBMCs, taken from culture after CMV antigen stimulation. Recombination linked TRBV4-3 to TRBJ2-1; 11 of the junction bases match TRBD2. This receptor was identified in a human donor in good health (CMV status not recorded). Some clones in this sample may be carry-over from other donors' samples. The DNA reads as follows: TGCGCCAGCAGCCAAACCACTAGCGGGAGCTCCTACAATGAGCAGTTCTTC. It translates as CASSQTTSGSSYNEQFF.